The 24 T cell receptor beta chains below come from one sample, sequenced in a study of tumor and adjacent non-tumor tissue in lung cancer. A modified ARM-PCR protocol with three rounds of nested PCR amplified TCRbeta. TCRdb analysed the multiplex PCR reads with MiXCR anew, one entry per CDR3 protein. The sample yields 200,000 or so distinct CDR3 sequences, less than 80% seen once. The template was RNA from unsorted bulk tissue. Sequencing was performed on lung tumor tissue. These receptors were taken from a man in his 60s with non-small cell lung cancer.

This clonotype showed up many times. The chain is built from TRBV20-1 and TRBJ1-6; 9 bases agree with TRBD1. Germline lookup yields CDR1 DFQATT and CDR2 SNEGSKA (reference sequence). The CDR3 spans 15 residues. V shed 5 bases, J shed 7 bases, and the junction held 9 bases outside the gene matches. The CDR3 here is CSALYRGLWNSPLHF. The DNA for the CDR3 is TGCAGTGCTTTATACAGGGGGCTCTGGAATTCACCCCTCCACTTT.

Concerning this clonotype itself: A much larger clone lies a single base off, so this may be a read error. The genes are TRBV20-1 and TRBJ1-1; no firm D call. CDR3 length: 13 amino acids. Germline V CDR1 and CDR2: DFQATT, SNEGSKA (reference sequence). Deletions cut 6 bases from V and 4 bases from J, with 15 bases between. The CDR3 reads CSAKVRPATEAFF. In nucleotides, the CDR3 is TGCAGTGCCAAGGTCCGGCCTGCCACTGAAGCTTTCTTT.

As to this clonotype: One base away lies a much larger clone, so this may be a sequencing read error. The chain carries TRBV18 and TRBJ2-5; D assignment may be TRBD1 or TRBD2 (5 bases each). The germline V gene has CDR1 KGHSH and CDR2 LQKENI. This CDR3 comprises 15 residues. The CDR3 sequence: CASSDHEGRQESQYF. For the CDR3, the DNA is TGTGCCAGCTCGGACCATGAGGGACGGCAAGAGAGCCAGTACTTC.

A remark on this clonotype: The junction differs from germline at one of its ends, possibly a read error. The rearrangement links TRBV11-3 to TRBJ1-3; D possibly corresponds to TRBD1 (6 bases). Germline CDR1 is SGHNT and CDR2 is YENEEA. CDR3 length equals 15 residues. DNA of the CDR3: TGTGCCAGCAGCCCGACAGGTACCTCTAGAAACGCCATATATTTT. This codes for CASSPTGTSRNAIYF.

The chain uses TRBV5-6 and TRBJ2-3; D unresolved. With 4 bases removed from V and 3 bases from J, the gap between germline ends came to 9 bases. Germline lookup yields CDR1 SGHDT and CDR2 YYEEEE. The CDR3 loop spans 13 amino acids. CDR3 DNA sequence: TGTGCCAGCAGCCTAGATACGACAGATACGCAGTATTTT. This sequence encodes CASSLDTTDTQYF.

V gene TRBV12-5 combines with J gene TRBJ1-1, with D maybe TRBD1 (6 bases). Trimming left V 2 bases short and J 1 base short, with 8 bases between. CDR1 and CDR2 from the germline V gene are LGHNT and FRNRAP. CDR3 size: 14 residues. The CDR3 loop reads CASGLQGSNTEAFF. Here the CDR3 DNA reads TGTGCTAGTGGTTTGCAGGGGTCGAACACTGAAGCTTTCTTT. The full variable domain, with the rest looked up from reference TRBV12-5 and TRBJ1-1, is DARVTQTPRHKVTEMGQEVTMRCQPILGHNTVFWYRQTMMQGLELLAYFRNRAPLDDSGMPKDRFSAEMPDATLATLKIQPSEPRDSAVYFCASGLQGSNTEAFFGQGTRLTVV.

Only a few counts were recorded for this clonotype. The CDR3 spells CASSLDRGRQPQHF. CDR3 nucleotides: TGTGCCAGCAGTTTGGACAGGGGAAGACAGCCCCAGCATTTT. The chain links TRBV6-5 to TRBJ1-5, with TRBD1 matching over 9 bases. With 4 bases clipped from V and 7 bases from J, the junction kept 5 bases outside the gene matches. The CDR3 is 14 residues long. The germline V gene has CDR1 MNHEY and CDR2 SVGAGI.

With respect to this clonotype: The conserved final phenylalanine or tryptophan is absent from the CDR3, which likely points to a read error. This chain uses TRBV6-1 with TRBJ1-4, with 9 bases aligning to TRBD1. Germline CDR1 MNHNS, CDR2 SASEGT. CDR3 length: 17 amino acids. The CDR3 is CASSSDRGDTSNEKLFI. The CDR3 DNA reads as TGTGCAAGCAGTTCTGACAGGGGGGACACTTCTAATGAAAAACTGTTTATT.

This clonotype was observed a handful of times. The chain links TRBV5-1 to TRBJ2-3; TRBD2 is a possible D gene (6 bases). The CDR3 contains 16 residues. Germline values: CDR1 SGHRS, CDR2 YFSETQ. Trimming took off 4 bases at V and 3 bases at J, with 18 bases between the two ends. CDR3 sequence reads: CASSVKEGTITDTQYF. For the CDR3, the DNA is TGCGCCAGCAGCGTGAAGGAGGGAACCATTACAGATACGCAGTATTTT.

Of note for this clonotype: Mismatch with germline at one junction end may stem from a read error. The genes are TRBV4-1 and TRBJ1-5, with D perhaps matching TRBD1 (5 bases). Germline V lookup: CDR1 MGHRA, CDR2 YSYEKL. The CDR3 has 17 residues. CDR3 DNA: TGCGCCAGCCGCCAAGCCCCCGGCGGGGCTCCGTTCCAGCCCCAGCATTTT. It yields the protein CASRQAPGGAPFQPQHF.

A remark on this clonotype: One junction end disagrees with the germline gene, perhaps due to a read error. V usage is TRBV20-1 and J usage is TRBJ2-1, with TRBD2 as a possible D gene (5 bases). The CDR3 is made up of 17 amino acids. Germline V gene sequence: CDR1 DFQATT, CDR2 SNEGSKA (reference sequence). CDR3 nucleotide sequence: TGCACTGCTAGAGATCCCGGCGGGCCGAGCTCCTACAATGAGCAGTTCTTC. Protein: CTARDPGGPSSYNEQFF.

A word on this clonotype: Given a much more abundant clone one base away, this may be a read error. The J gene is TRBJ2-1, the V gene TRBV4-2; D might be TRBD2 (5 bases). This CDR3 region has 15 residues. The V gene's germline CDR1 is LGHNA and CDR2 YNFKEQ. The CDR3 DNA reads TGTGCCAGCAGCCAAGGATCCCGTAGCGACGATGAGCAGTCCTTC. This encodes CASSQGSRSDDEQSF.

Concerning this clonotype: The germline gene is not matched at one end of the junction; a read error may be the cause. The genes are TRBV11-3 and TRBJ1-3, with a tentative D call TRBD1 (6 bases). The CDR3 has 15 residues. Germline V gene lookup returns CDR1 SGHNT and CDR2 YENEEA. CDR3 in DNA: TGTGCCAGCAGCGTTACAGGGATCTCTGGAAACACCATATGTTTC. Its protein is CASSVTGISGNTICF.

The gene calls are TRBV20-1 and TRBJ1-6; D gene ambiguous. In germline, CDR1 is DFQATT, CDR2 SNEGSKA (reference sequence). V was clipped by 0 bases and J by 5 bases, with 14 bases between them. The CDR3 is 16 amino acids. CDR3 amino acids: CSARDVSVSNNSPLHF. The CDR3 nucleotides read TGCAGTGCTAGAGACGTCAGTGTTTCCAATAATTCACCCCTCCACTTT.

The chain uses TRBV11-2 and TRBJ2-1; D uncertain. The V gene lost 4 bases and the J gene lost 12 bases, with 10 bases spanning the gap. From germline, CDR1 is SGHAT and CDR2 FQNNGV. The CDR3 is 11 amino acids. The DNA of the CDR3 is TGTGCCAGCAGCTCTGGTGATGTGCAGTTCTTC. It is translated as CASSSGDVQFF.

Points on this clonotype: Just one base apart from a much larger clone, this may be a read error. CDR3 bases: TGCAGTGCTAGAGACCCCAAAACGGCCTACGAGCAGTACTTC. It translates to CSARDPKTAYEQYF. The chain joins TRBV20-1 to TRBJ2-7; D is ambiguous. V gave up 0 bases and J gave up 2 bases, with 11 bases separating them. This CDR3 contains 14 residues. Germline V gene data show CDR1 as DFQATT and CDR2 as SNEGSKA (reference sequence).

The genes are TRBV6-5 and TRBJ1-4; D call uncertain. V shed 5 bases and J shed 6 bases, with 19 bases lying between them. From germline, CDR1 is MNHEY and CDR2 SVGAGI. The CDR3 consists of 16 residues. CDR3: CASSTPGLVPYEKLFF. The CDR3 coding sequence is TGTGCCAGCAGTACGCCGGGGTTAGTTCCCTATGAAAAACTGTTTTTT.

Details on this clonotype: Compared with germline, one end of the junction differs, possibly owing to a read error. J is TRBJ1-5 and V is TRBV6-5; D remains ambiguous. Germline V lookup: CDR1 MNHEY, CDR2 SVGAGI. CDR3 length: 15 residues. CDR3 coding DNA: TGTGCCAGCAGTGCGGACGGTTATAGCGATCAGCCCCAGCATTTT. Protein: CASSADGYSDQPQHF.

Turning to this clonotype: Compared with germline, one end of the junction differs, possibly owing to a read error. The rearrangement uses TRBV20-1 and TRBJ2-4; a possible D gene is TRBD1 (5 bases). The CDR3 is 19 residues long. Germline CDR1 and CDR2: DFQATT and SNEGSKA (reference sequence). Here the CDR3 reads CSVRAVDRALQVAKNIHYF. The CDR3 bases are TGCAGTGTTAGGGCCGTTGACCGGGCCCTACAGGTGGCCAAAAACATTCATTATTTC.

Note on this clonotype: The junction departs from germline at one end; a sequencing error may be responsible. This rearrangement joins TRBV4-1 to TRBJ2-7; possibly TRBD2 for D (5 bases). The V gene's germline CDR1 is MGHRA and CDR2 YSYEKL. The CDR3 has 15 residues. CDR3 nucleotide sequence: TGCGCCAGCACCCAAGCGGAGACCGTGTATTACGAGCAGTACTTC. It codes for CASTQAETVYYEQYF.

CDR3 DNA sequence: TGCAGTGCTCCTCGTCTCCAAGAGACCCAGTACTTC. As protein: CSAPRLQETQYF. The chain is built from TRBV20-1 and TRBJ2-5; D not certain. Germline CDR1 and CDR2: DFQATT and SNEGSKA (reference sequence). With 5 bases removed from V and 1 base from J, the gap between germline ends came to 8 bases. This CDR3 is 12 amino acids long.

Worth noting for this clonotype: One end of the junction varies from germline; a read error may be responsible. The V and J genes are TRBV5-4 and TRBJ1-6, with a possible D match to TRBD1 (5 bases). The CDR3 loop spans 15 amino acids. Per germline, CDR1 SGHNT and CDR2 YYREEE (reference sequence). This CDR3 is CANSMWDLYNSPLHF. CDR3 coding DNA: TGTGCCAACAGCATGTGGGACCTCTATAATTCACCCCTACACTTT.

The gene calls are TRBV6-2 or TRBV6-3 and TRBJ2-5, with TRBD1 matching 8 bases. J was trimmed by 0 bases and V by 10 bases; bases with no gene match: 4. The CDR3 length is 13 residues. The germline gives CDR1 MNHEY, CDR2 SVGEGT. This CDR3 reads CATRTGNQETQYF. In DNA, the CDR3 is TGTGCCACACGGACAGGGAACCAAGAGACCCAGTACTTC.

This clonotype was observed a handful of times. The genes are TRBV12-3 or TRBV12-4 and TRBJ2-2; 9 nucleotides match TRBD1. J lost 5 bases, V lost 8 bases, and 12 bases had no gene match. The CDR3 length is 16 residues. CDR3 region: CASRYQAGQGTGELFF. In DNA, the CDR3 is TGTGCCAGCCGCTATCAGGCGGGACAGGGAACCGGGGAGCTGTTTTTT.